A selection of T cell receptor beta chains follows, all from one sample in a study of regulatory T cells in long-lasting Graves disease. MiXCR, applied by TCRdb to the multiplex PCR reads, yields one record per CDR3 protein. The repertoire includes about 500,000 distinct CDR3 sequences, 15% to 20% of them detected once, and 12% sits in the top ten. This sample also belongs to another study, concerning T cells in Graves' hyperthyroidism and ophthalmopathy.

Sequencing used peripheral blood mononuclear cells (PBMCs), obtained at new diagnosis, from a patient treated with antithyroid drugs. Receptors originate from a man aged 35 to 55 with Graves disease. CDR3s include the opening cysteine and the closing phenylalanine or tryptophan. The D gene is left open where the match is weak. Clone sizes are given selectively: once, few, many, or a class where the clone is expanded.

V gene	J gene	clone size	D gene	CDR3 DNA	CDR3 protein
TRBV6-1	TRBJ1-2	few	-	TGTGCCAGCAGTCAACGTACAGACGGCCCTAACTATGGCTACACCTTC	CASSQRTDGPNYGYTF
TRBV6-1	TRBJ2-3	-	TRBD2	TGTGCCAGCAGTGGGGGACTAGCGGGACTAGATACGCAGTATTTT	CASSGGLAGLDTQYF
TRBV6-9	TRBJ2-5	few	TRBD2	TGTGCCAGCAGTTACGCCGGACCGGGGGGGACCCAGTACTTC	CASSYAGPGGTQYF
TRBV9	TRBJ2-7	-	-	TGTGCCAGCAGCCCCCATAGGGGGTCTCCGATTTCCTACGAGCAGTACTTC	CASSPHRGSPISYEQYF
TRBV11-3	TRBJ2-1	few	TRBD2	TGTGCCAGCAGCTCCCGCACGACTAGCGGGAGGCGGAATGAGCAGTTCTTC	CASSSRTTSGRRNEQFF
TRBV20-1	TRBJ2-5	many	-	TGCAGTGCTAGCCCCACTAACCGACAAGAGACCCAGTACTTC	CSASPTNRQETQYF
TRBV29-1	TRBJ2-3	many	TRBD1	TGCAGCGTTCCAACCGGGACAGGGATATTAGATACGCAGTATTTT	CSVPTGTGILDTQYF
TRBV6-2/TRBV6-3	TRBJ2-7	few	TRBD2	TGTGCCAGCAGTGGAGGGTCGGCGGGAGCTTTTTACGAGCAGTACTTC	CASSGGSAGAFYEQYF
TRBV6-1	TRBJ2-7	-	-	TGTGCCAGCAGAATCTTGGCAGAAATGATTATCCCCTACGAGCAGTACTTC	CASRILAEMIIPYEQYF
TRBV2	TRBJ2-2	-	-	TGTGCCAGCAGTGAAGTGCTTCAACGGGGGACCCTCACCGGGGAGCTGTTTTTT	CASSEVLQRGTLTGELFF
TRBV15	TRBJ2-7	-	-	TGTGCCACCAGCAGAGTGGCAGGGGAGATCGAGCAGTACTTC	CATSRVAGEIEQYF
TRBV12-5	TRBJ1-5	many	-	TGTGCTAGCAGCGGGGACGGTAGCAATCAGCCCCAGCATTTT	CASSGDGSNQPQHF
TRBV12-3/TRBV12-4	TRBJ2-2	few	-	TGTGCCAGCAGTTATAATCCGGACATATCGAACACCGAGGAGCTGTTTTTT	CASSYNPDISNTEELFF
TRBV6-5	TRBJ2-3	many	-	TGTGCCAGCAGTTACAGGTCTGCCGGGGCGGCTAGCACAGATACGCAGTATTTT	CASSYRSAGAASTDTQYF
TRBV6-2/TRBV6-3	TRBJ1-4	many	-	TGTGCCAGCAGTGAACGGAGGGGACGCGCTGAAAAACTGTTTTTT	CASSERRGRAEKLFF
TRBV18	TRBJ2-3	few	TRBD1	TGTGCCAGCTCACCGAAGGCCGGGACAGGGGGCACAGATACGCAGTATTTT	CASSPKAGTGGTDTQYF
TRBV30	TRBJ2-5	-	-	TGTGCCTGGAGAGATTTGGAGACCCAGTACTTC	CAWRDLETQYF
TRBV28	TRBJ2-5	many	TRBD2	TGTGCCAGCAGCGGGACTAGCGGCGGGACCCAGTACTTC	CASSGTSGGTQYF
TRBV28	TRBJ1-1	many	-	TGTGCCAGCAGTTTCTCCGGGGCAGGTCTGTCTGAAGCTTTCTTT	CASSFSGAGLSEAFF
TRBV28	TRBJ2-5	many	-	TGTGCCAGCAGCCGGACCCAAGGGAAATTGGAGACCCAGTACTTC	CASSRTQGKLETQYF
TRBV15	TRBJ2-1	-	TRBD2	TGTGCCACCTGGCGGGAGGGCTACAATGAGCAGTTCTTC	CATWREGYNEQFF
TRBV6-2/TRBV6-3	TRBJ2-6	many	-	TGTGCCAGCAGCTTCAGGGGCCTAACTGCCAACGTCCTGACTTTC	CASSFRGLTANVLTF
TRBV29-1	TRBJ1-1	many	-	TGCAGCGTTGCGGATCGCTGGCGGGGCACTGAAGCTTTCTTT	CSVADRWRGTEAFF
TRBV12-3/TRBV12-4	TRBJ2-3	few	-	TGTGCCAGCAGTTTGGTGACGGGCATGCAGTATTTT	CASSLVTGMQYF
TRBV28	TRBJ2-1	many	TRBD2	TGTGCCAGCAGTTTCTGGGCGGGAGGGCCGAACGAGCAGTTCTTC	CASSFWAGGPNEQFF
TRBV7-9	TRBJ2-5	-	TRBD1	TGTGCCAGCAGCTCGCATGATGGACAGGGGGAGACCCAGTACTTC	CASSSHDGQGETQYF
TRBV5-1	TRBJ2-1	-	TRBD2	TGCGCCAGCAGCTTGGACCCACCTAGCGGGATATTAAATGAGCAGTTCTTC	CASSLDPPSGILNEQFF
TRBV30	TRBJ1-4	-	TRBD1	TGTGCCTGGAGTTCGACAGGGGCAACTAATGAAAAACTGTTTTTT	CAWSSTGATNEKLFF
TRBV5-1	TRBJ2-3	many	-	TGCGCCAGCAGCTTGTTTACAGCAGATACGCAGTATTTT	CASSLFTADTQYF
TRBV20-1	TRBJ2-3	few	-	TGCAGTGCTAGTCCGACCACCGGTAGCACAGATACGCAGTATTTT	CSASPTTGSTDTQYF
TRBV20-1	TRBJ1-1	many	-	TGCAGTGCTAGAGTTGGGGGGGGGGGAACTGAAGCTTTCTTT	CSARVGGGGTEAFF
TRBV20-1	TRBJ2-2	few	TRBD1	TGCAGTGTCAGGAAGAGGGACAGGGGTTACGGGGAGCTGTTTTTT	CSVRKRDRGYGELFF
TRBV9	TRBJ2-1	-	-	TGTGCCAGCAGCGTATGGTCAGGGGAGGGCAATGAGCAGTTCTTC	CASSVWSGEGNEQFF
TRBV12-3/TRBV12-4	TRBJ2-7	many	-	TGTGCCAGCAGTTTAGCGGGCAGGGTAGACCACGAGCAGTACTTC	CASSLAGRVDHEQYF
TRBV11-2	TRBJ2-7	many	-	TGTGCCAGCAGCCTGCTTCAGGGGTATACCTACGAGCAGTACTTC	CASSLLQGYTYEQYF
TRBV7-9	TRBJ2-2	-	TRBD2	TGTGCCAGCAGCCACACCGGGACTAGCGGGAGAGTTCCTACCGGGGAGCTGTTTTTT	CASSHTGTSGRVPTGELFF
TRBV4-1	TRBJ2-4	-	-	TGCGCCAGCAGCCAAGATACGGCAGAAGACGGGATGAACATTCAGTACTTC	CASSQDTAEDGMNIQYF